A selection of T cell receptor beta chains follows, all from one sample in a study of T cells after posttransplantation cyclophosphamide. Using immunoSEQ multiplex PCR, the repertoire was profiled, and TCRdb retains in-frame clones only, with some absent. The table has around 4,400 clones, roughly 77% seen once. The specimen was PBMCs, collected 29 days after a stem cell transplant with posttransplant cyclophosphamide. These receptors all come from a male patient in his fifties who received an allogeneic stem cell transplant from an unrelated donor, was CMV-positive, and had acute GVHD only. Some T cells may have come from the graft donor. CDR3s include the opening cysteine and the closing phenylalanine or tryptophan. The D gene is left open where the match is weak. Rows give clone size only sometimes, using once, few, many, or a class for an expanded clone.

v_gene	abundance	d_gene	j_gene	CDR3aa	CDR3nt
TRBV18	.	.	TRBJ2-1	CASSPARDSYNEQFF	TGTGCCAGCTCACCAGCTAGAGATTCCTACAATGAGCAGTTCTTC
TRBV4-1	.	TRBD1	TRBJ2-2	CASSQGPGQGYTGELFF	TGCGCCAGCAGCCAGGGACCGGGACAGGGGTACACCGGGGAGCTGTTTTTT
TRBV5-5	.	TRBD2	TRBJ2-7	CASSLRLAGDRNEQYF	TGTGCCAGCAGCTTACGCCTAGCGGGAGACCGGAACGAGCAGTACTTC
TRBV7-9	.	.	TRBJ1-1	CASRDLREGLLSEAFF	TGTGCCAGCAGGGACTTAAGGGAGGGGTTATTATCGGAAGCTTTCTTT
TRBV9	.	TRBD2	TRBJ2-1	CASSYPLNGGRRNNEQFF	TGTGCCAGCAGCTACCCCCTCAACGGGGGGAGGAGGAACAATGAGCAGTTCTTC
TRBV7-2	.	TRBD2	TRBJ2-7	CASRRLAGVYEQYF	TGTGCCAGCAGGCGGCTAGCGGGAGTCTACGAGCAGTACTTC
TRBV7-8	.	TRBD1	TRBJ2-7	CASSSPRGRNEQYF	TGTGCCAGCAGCTCCCCCAGGGGGCGCAACGAGCAGTACTTC
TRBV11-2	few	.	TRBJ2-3	CASSLDMLSTDTQYF	TGTGCCAGCAGCTTAGATATGTTGAGCACAGATACGCAGTATTTT
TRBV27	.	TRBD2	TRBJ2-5	CASSPRLAGGYQETQYF	TGTGCCAGCAGTCCGCGACTAGCGGGGGGCTACCAAGAGACCCAGTACTTC
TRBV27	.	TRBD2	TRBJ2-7	CASSTTSGAYEQYF	TGTGCCAGCAGTACAACTAGCGGGGCCTACGAGCAGTACTTC
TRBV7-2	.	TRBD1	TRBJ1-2	CASSSGGTGGINGYTF	TGTGCCAGCAGTTCGGGCGGGACAGGGGGCATCAATGGCTACACCTTC
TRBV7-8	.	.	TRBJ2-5	CASSLALSSGTQYF	TGTGCCAGCAGCTTAGCGCTATCTTCGGGGACCCAGTACTTC
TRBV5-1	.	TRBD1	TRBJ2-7	CASSSGTGGYEQYF	TGCGCCAGCAGTTCCGGGACAGGGGGTTACGAGCAGTACTTC
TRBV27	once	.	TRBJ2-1	CASSTGSSYNEQFF	TGTGCCAGCAGTACAGGGAGCTCCTACAATGAGCAGTTCTTC
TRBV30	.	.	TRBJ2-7	CAWSVGQTNEQYF	TGTGCCTGGAGTGTAGGACAGACGAACGAGCAGTACTTC
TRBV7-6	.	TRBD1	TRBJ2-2	CASSSVPPDRAPSLNTGELFF	TGTGCCAGCAGCTCCGTCCCCCCGGACAGGGCACCCTCCCTAAACACCGGGGAGCTGTTTTTT
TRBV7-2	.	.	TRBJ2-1	CASSTGDSADNEQFF	TGTGCCAGCAGCACTGGGGACTCGGCTGACAATGAGCAGTTCTTC
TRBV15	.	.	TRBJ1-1	CATSREVQGGTEAFF	TGTGCCACCAGCAGAGAGGTACAGGGCGGCACTGAAGCTTTCTTT
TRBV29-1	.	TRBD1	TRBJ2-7	CSVEVLTGGGYEQYF	TGCAGCGTTGAGGTACTTACAGGGGGCGGGTACGAGCAGTACTTC
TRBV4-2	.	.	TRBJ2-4	CASTPGAVASHIQYF	TGTGCCAGCACCCCAGGCGCGGTAGCGAGCCACATTCAGTACTTC
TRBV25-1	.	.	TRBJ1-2	CASSELKGNYGYTF	TGTGCCAGCAGTGAATTGAAGGGGAACTATGGCTACACCTTC
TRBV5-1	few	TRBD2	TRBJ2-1	CASSSLGGSTYNEQFF	TGCGCCAGCAGCTCCCTGGGCGGGAGTACCTACAATGAGCAGTTCTTC
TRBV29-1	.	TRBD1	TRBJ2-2	CSVRDRVPGELFF	TGCAGCGTACGGGACAGAGTACCCGGGGAGCTGTTTTTT
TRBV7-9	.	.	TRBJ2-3	CASRPTGERRYAVF	TGTGCCAGCAGGCCGACGGGGGAAAGGAGATACGCAGTATTT
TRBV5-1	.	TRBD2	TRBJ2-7	CASSLGGSSYEQYF	TGCGCCAGCAGCTTGGGCGGGAGCTCCTACGAGCAGTACTTC
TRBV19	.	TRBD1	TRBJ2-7	CASSSRDRGHEQYF	TGTGCCAGTAGTAGCCGGGACAGGGGCCACGAGCAGTACTTC
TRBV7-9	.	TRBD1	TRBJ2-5	CASSLALQGAGETQYF	TGTGCCAGCAGCTTAGCTCTCCAGGGGGCTGGAGAGACCCAGTACTTC
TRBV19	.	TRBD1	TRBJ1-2	CASSVRDRVFYGYTF	TGTGCCAGTAGCGTCCGGGACAGAGTGTTCTATGGCTACACCTTC
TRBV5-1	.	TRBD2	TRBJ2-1	CASSPAGLAGVWEQFF	TGCGCCAGCAGCCCCGCCGGACTAGCGGGAGTATGGGAGCAGTTCTTC